Listed below are T cell receptor beta chains from one sample, sequenced in a study of beta chain features in type 1 diabetes. The repertoire was sequenced with immunoSEQ multiplex PCR; TCRdb's copy has only in-frame clones and lacks some. The sample carries 240,000 or so clones, approximately 70% recorded once. The sequenced material came from naive CD4+ T cells from blood. These receptors all stem from a man aged 25-45 years in good health. Each CDR3 is given with its conserved first and last residue. A D gene is named only where the DNA matches it firmly. Expanded clones get a size class; other rows say once, few or many, or leave the size out.

v_gene: TRBV29-1; len: 11; d_gene: NA; abundance: few; j_gene: TRBJ2-3; CDR3aa: CSVEEGNTQYF; CDR3nt: TGCAGCGTTGAAGAAGGAAATACGCAGTATTTT
v_gene: TRBV4-1; len: 13; d_gene: NA; abundance: NA; j_gene: TRBJ2-1; CDR3aa: CASSQDRASVRFF; CDR3nt: TGCGCCAGCAGCCAAGATCGGGCTAGCGTTAGGTTCTTC
v_gene: TRBV20-1; len: 11; d_gene: NA; abundance: NA; j_gene: TRBJ1-1; CDR3aa: CSARLTVEAFF; CDR3nt: TGCAGTGCTAGACTGACAGTTGAAGCTTTCTTT
v_gene: TRBV11-2; len: 14; d_gene: TRBD1; abundance: NA; j_gene: TRBJ2-7; CDR3aa: CASSYRDRGYEQYF; CDR3nt: TGTGCCAGCAGCTACCGGGACAGGGGCTACGAGCAGTACTTC
v_gene: TRBV29-1; len: 13; d_gene: TRBD1; abundance: NA; j_gene: TRBJ2-1; CDR3aa: CSVAGTGVGEQFF; CDR3nt: TGCAGCGTGGCCGGGACAGGGGTAGGTGAGCAGTTCTTC
v_gene: TRBV15; len: 15; d_gene: NA; abundance: NA; j_gene: TRBJ2-7; CDR3aa: CATSRDPWQGYEQYF; CDR3nt: TGTGCCACCAGCAGAGATCCGTGGCAGGGCTACGAGCAGTACTTC
v_gene: TRBV30; len: 14; d_gene: TRBD1; abundance: NA; j_gene: TRBJ2-5; CDR3aa: CAGSVVGGYETQYF; CDR3nt: TGTGCCGGGAGTGTTGTAGGGGGCTACGAGACCCAGTACTTC
v_gene: TRBV4-2; len: 17; d_gene: NA; abundance: NA; j_gene: TRBJ2-6; CDR3aa: CASSPTRDNTGANVLTF; CDR3nt: TGTGCCAGCAGCCCGACAAGGGATAACACTGGGGCCAACGTCCTGACTTTC
v_gene: TRBV29-1; len: 14; d_gene: NA; abundance: NA; j_gene: TRBJ2-3; CDR3aa: CSVEGATSTDTQYF; CDR3nt: TGCAGCGTTGAAGGGGCCACTAGCACAGATACGCAGTATTTT
v_gene: TRBV30; len: 16; d_gene: TRBD1; abundance: NA; j_gene: TRBJ1-2; CDR3aa: CAWSAGTGGARDGYTF; CDR3nt: TGTGCCTGGAGTGCCGGGACAGGGGGCGCCAGGGATGGCTACACCTTC
v_gene: TRBV7-2; len: 15; d_gene: TRBD2; abundance: few; j_gene: TRBJ2-1; CDR3aa: CASSVRLLANNEQFF; CDR3nt: TGTGCCAGCAGCGTCCGCCTACTAGCGAACAATGAGCAGTTCTTC
v_gene: TRBV5-4; len: 16; d_gene: NA; abundance: NA; j_gene: TRBJ2-1; CDR3aa: CASSWGSSGSYNEQFF; CDR3nt: TGTGCCAGCAGCTGGGGTTCCAGCGGCTCCTACAATGAGCAGTTCTTC
v_gene: TRBV18; len: 14; d_gene: TRBD1; abundance: NA; j_gene: TRBJ2-7; CDR3aa: CASSGTGSSYEQYF; CDR3nt: TGTGCCAGCTCAGGGACAGGGAGCTCCTACGAGCAGTACTTC
v_gene: TRBV30; len: 14; d_gene: NA; abundance: NA; j_gene: TRBJ2-1; CDR3aa: CAWRDINSYNEQFF; CDR3nt: TGTGCCTGGCGGGACATTAATTCCTACAATGAGCAGTTCTTC
v_gene: TRBV29-1; len: 10; d_gene: NA; abundance: few; j_gene: TRBJ2-7; CDR3aa: CSVVSREQYF; CDR3nt: TGCAGCGTTGTTTCCCGCGAGCAGTACTTC
v_gene: TRBV7-9; len: 15; d_gene: TRBD2; abundance: few; j_gene: TRBJ2-3; CDR3aa: CASSLGLAVRDTQYF; CDR3nt: TGTGCCAGCAGCCTGGGACTAGCGGTCCGAGATACGCAGTATTTT
v_gene: TRBV18; len: 14; d_gene: TRBD2; abundance: few; j_gene: TRBJ2-5; CDR3aa: CASSRVSGSETQYF; CDR3nt: TGTGCCAGCTCACGGGTTAGCGGGAGCGAGACCCAGTACTTC
v_gene: TRBV10-1; len: 13; d_gene: NA; abundance: NA; j_gene: TRBJ2-1; CDR3aa: CASSETLRNEQFF; CDR3nt: TGCGCCAGCAGTGAAACTCTCAGGAATGAGCAGTTCTTC
v_gene: TRBV9; len: 14; d_gene: NA; abundance: NA; j_gene: TRBJ1-6; CDR3aa: CASSPAGDNSPLHF; CDR3nt: TGTGCCAGCAGCCCAGCGGGAGATAATTCACCCCTCCACTTT
v_gene: TRBV29-1; len: 13; d_gene: TRBD2; abundance: NA; j_gene: TRBJ2-1; CDR3aa: CSVGLAGYNEQFF; CDR3nt: TGCAGCGTAGGACTAGCGGGGTACAATGAGCAGTTCTTC
v_gene: TRBV30; len: 13; d_gene: NA; abundance: once; j_gene: TRBJ1-6; CDR3aa: CAWYPGPGTPLHF; CDR3nt: TGTGCCTGGTACCCGGGGCCGGGGACACCCCTCCACTTT
v_gene: TRBV30; len: 10; d_gene: NA; abundance: NA; j_gene: TRBJ2-1; CDR3aa: CAWSVNEQFF; CDR3nt: TGTGCCTGGAGTGTAAATGAGCAGTTCTTC
v_gene: TRBV10-3; len: 15; d_gene: TRBD2; abundance: NA; j_gene: TRBJ2-5; CDR3aa: CAIAKLAGGEETQYF; CDR3nt: TGTGCCATCGCAAAACTAGCGGGGGGGGAAGAGACCCAGTACTTC
v_gene: TRBV7-2; len: 13; d_gene: NA; abundance: once; j_gene: TRBJ2-2; CDR3aa: CASSLLYTGELFF; CDR3nt: TGTGCCAGCAGCTTATTGTACACCGGGGAGCTGTTTTTT
v_gene: TRBV7-2; len: 15; d_gene: NA; abundance: NA; j_gene: TRBJ1-5; CDR3aa: CASSLVLTVNQPQHF; CDR3nt: TGTGCCAGCAGCTTAGTGTTGACAGTCAATCAGCCCCAGCATTTT
v_gene: TRBV30; len: 14; d_gene: TRBD2; abundance: NA; j_gene: TRBJ2-1; CDR3aa: CAWSPSGRGNEQFF; CDR3nt: TGTGCCTGGAGTCCTAGCGGGAGGGGGAATGAGCAGTTCTTC
v_gene: TRBV10-3; len: 17; d_gene: TRBD1; abundance: NA; j_gene: TRBJ2-7; CDR3aa: CAISDSTGTGRPYEQYF; CDR3nt: TGTGCCATCAGTGATTCGACAGGGACAGGAAGGCCCTACGAGCAGTACTTC
v_gene: TRBV4-3; len: 14; d_gene: TRBD1; abundance: NA; j_gene: TRBJ2-3; CDR3aa: CASSLDRGTDTQYF; CDR3nt: TGCGCCAGCAGCCTGGACAGGGGCACAGATACGCAGTATTTT
v_gene: TRBV1; len: 8; d_gene: NA; abundance: NA; j_gene: TRBJ2-1; CDR3aa: CTSRQVFF; CDR3nt: TGCACCAGCAGGCAGGTGTTCTTC
v_gene: TRBV10-3; len: 15; d_gene: NA; abundance: NA; j_gene: TRBJ2-3; CDR3aa: CAISDSRGAVDTQYF; CDR3nt: TGTGCCATCAGTGATAGTCGGGGGGCAGTAGATACGCAGTATTTT
v_gene: TRBV2; len: 15; d_gene: NA; abundance: NA; j_gene: TRBJ2-6; CDR3aa: CASSEQSSGANVLTF; CDR3nt: TGTGCCAGCAGTGAACAGAGCTCTGGGGCCAACGTCCTGACTTTC
v_gene: TRBV5-6; len: 15; d_gene: NA; abundance: NA; j_gene: TRBJ2-3; CDR3aa: CASTLTGRGTDTQYF; CDR3nt: TGTGCCAGCACCTTGACTGGACGGGGCACAGATACGCAGTATTTT
v_gene: TRBV30; len: 15; d_gene: TRBD1; abundance: NA; j_gene: TRBJ2-2; CDR3aa: CAWSRQGANTGELFF; CDR3nt: TGTGCCTGGAGTAGACAGGGCGCGAACACCGGGGAGCTGTTTTTT
v_gene: TRBV29-1; len: 11; d_gene: NA; abundance: few; j_gene: TRBJ2-7; CDR3aa: CSVTRDYEQYF; CDR3nt: TGCAGCGTCACAAGAGACTACGAGCAGTACTTC
v_gene: TRBV15; len: 13; d_gene: TRBD1; abundance: NA; j_gene: TRBJ2-5; CDR3aa: CATSMGQFETQYF; CDR3nt: TGTGCCACCAGCATGGGACAGTTCGAGACCCAGTACTTC
v_gene: TRBV28; len: 15; d_gene: NA; abundance: NA; j_gene: TRBJ2-6; CDR3aa: CASSLQGSGANVLTF; CDR3nt: TGTGCCAGCAGTTTGCAGGGGTCTGGGGCCAACGTCCTGACTTTC
v_gene: TRBV1; len: 12; d_gene: NA; abundance: NA; j_gene: TRBJ1-2; CDR3aa: CTSAGENYGYTF; CDR3nt: TGCACCAGCGCAGGGGAAAACTATGGCTACACCTTC
v_gene: TRBV23-1; len: 13; d_gene: NA; abundance: NA; j_gene: TRBJ1-2; CDR3aa: CASSWTVRYGYTF; CDR3nt: TGCGCCAGCAGCTGGACAGTCCGATATGGCTACACCTTC
v_gene: TRBV6-5; len: 15; d_gene: NA; abundance: NA; j_gene: TRBJ2-7; CDR3aa: CASSYSGQPSYEQYF; CDR3nt: TGTGCCAGCAGTTACTCCGGACAGCCGTCCTACGAGCAGTACTTC
v_gene: TRBV7-2; len: 15; d_gene: TRBD2; abundance: NA; j_gene: TRBJ2-1; CDR3aa: CASSLLGLAGDEQFF; CDR3nt: TGTGCCAGCAGCTTACTCGGGCTAGCGGGAGATGAGCAGTTCTTC
v_gene: TRBV30; len: 13; d_gene: NA; abundance: once; j_gene: TRBJ1-1; CDR3aa: CAWIRRVNTEAFF; CDR3nt: TGTGCCTGGATTCGGCGGGTGAACACTGAAGCTTTCTTT
v_gene: TRBV7-2; len: 12; d_gene: NA; abundance: NA; j_gene: TRBJ2-7; CDR3aa: CASRQGTYEQYF; CDR3nt: TGTGCCAGCAGGCAAGGCACCTACGAGCAGTACTTC
v_gene: TRBV25-1; len: 14; d_gene: NA; abundance: few; j_gene: TRBJ1-1; CDR3aa: CASSDTIGGTEAFF; CDR3nt: TGTGCCAGCAGTGATACCATCGGGGGGACTGAAGCTTTCTTT
v_gene: TRBV7-2; len: 12; d_gene: NA; abundance: NA; j_gene: TRBJ2-7; CDR3aa: CASSETNYEQYF; CDR3nt: TGTGCCAGCAGCGAAACCAACTACGAGCAGTACTTC
v_gene: TRBV6-1; len: 13; d_gene: NA; abundance: once; j_gene: TRBJ1-2; CDR3aa: CASSEQPAYGYTF; CDR3nt: TGTGCCAGCAGCGAACAACCGGCCTATGGCTACACCTTC
v_gene: TRBV4-3; len: 13; d_gene: NA; abundance: NA; j_gene: TRBJ2-2; CDR3aa: CASSQGRSGELFF; CDR3nt: TGCGCCAGCAGCCAAGGGAGGTCTGGGGAGCTGTTTTTT
v_gene: TRBV7-8; len: 14; d_gene: NA; abundance: NA; j_gene: TRBJ2-7; CDR3aa: CASSLTDGPYEQYF; CDR3nt: TGTGCCAGCAGCTTAACAGACGGACCCTACGAGCAGTACTTC
v_gene: TRBV28; len: 13; d_gene: NA; abundance: NA; j_gene: TRBJ2-5; CDR3aa: CASRGPEGETQYF; CDR3nt: TGTGCCAGCAGAGGGCCGGAAGGAGAGACCCAGTACTTC
v_gene: TRBV2; len: 14; d_gene: NA; abundance: NA; j_gene: TRBJ2-2; CDR3aa: CASSDLRNTGELFF; CDR3nt: TGTGCCAGCAGTGATCTTCGTAACACCGGGGAGCTGTTTTTT
v_gene: TRBV30; len: 14; d_gene: NA; abundance: once; j_gene: TRBJ2-3; CDR3aa: CAWSVGRSADTQYF; CDR3nt: TGTGCCTGGAGTGTGGGGCGGAGTGCAGATACGCAGTATTTT
v_gene: TRBV6-4; len: 14; d_gene: TRBD1; abundance: NA; j_gene: TRBJ1-2; CDR3aa: CASSDRGQGYGYTF; CDR3nt: TGTGCCAGCAGTGATCGGGGACAGGGGTATGGCTACACCTTC
v_gene: TRBV7-9; len: 18; d_gene: TRBD2; abundance: NA; j_gene: TRBJ2-5; CDR3aa: CASSPRIAGTSALETQYF; CDR3nt: TGTGCCAGCAGCCCGCGCATAGCGGGAACATCGGCTCTGGAGACCCAGTACTTC
v_gene: TRBV29-1; len: 16; d_gene: NA; abundance: few; j_gene: TRBJ2-5; CDR3aa: CSVNPKAEGYQETQYF; CDR3nt: TGCAGCGTTAACCCCAAGGCGGAGGGCTACCAAGAGACCCAGTACTTC
v_gene: TRBV10-3; len: 16; d_gene: NA; abundance: few; j_gene: TRBJ2-2; CDR3aa: CAISEWGSANTGELFF; CDR3nt: TGTGCCATCAGTGAGTGGGGAAGCGCGAACACCGGGGAGCTGTTTTTT
v_gene: TRBV29-1; len: 11; d_gene: NA; abundance: NA; j_gene: TRBJ1-2; CDR3aa: CSVDEGSGYTF; CDR3nt: TGCAGCGTTGATGAAGGAAGTGGCTACACCTTC
v_gene: TRBV7-2; len: 14; d_gene: TRBD2; abundance: once; j_gene: TRBJ2-1; CDR3aa: CASSLVRGGSEQFF; CDR3nt: TGTGCCAGCAGCTTAGTACGCGGGGGATCTGAGCAGTTCTTC